This TCR beta chain stems from a study of blood T cell repertoires in COVID-19. This CDR3 spans 14 amino acids. J was trimmed by 4 bases and V by 7 bases; bases with no gene match: 8. The germline gives CDR1 SGHTS, CDR2 YDEGEE. As processed by the authors: For nucleated cells, counts were estimated from reference gene primer amplification. Sequencing was performed with immunoSEQ multiplex PCR; in TCRdb, only in-frame clones are kept and a portion is missing. The V and J calls and the clone size are those of that table, but D and trimming were determined from the DNA. The table lists under 150,000 clones, more than 75% of them singletons.

Input material: peripheral blood. The rearrangement joins TRBV5-8 to TRBJ2-1, with 7 bases matching TRBD2. The source of this sequence is a man aged 35 to 55 with acute or convalescent COVID-19. CDR3 nucleotides: TGTGCCAGCGATAGGCGGGGGAATTACAATGAGCAGTTCTTC. It is translated as CASDRRGNYNEQFF.